Here is one T cell receptor (beta chain) with its context. Its target is unknown. These data come from a study of cytomegalovirus exposure and HLA in healthy donors. Turning to the study itself: A later analysis reported the 90 to 150 validation repertoires used the same platform as the roughly 700 first-cohort repertoires. Study-level findings and limits: A subsequent analysis found that TCR clusters from the first cohort also tended to co-occur in the 120 or so validation repertoires, with about 93% of cluster scores above 0. Rare TCR sequences dominated, though some public TCRs recurred in many donors.

TCRdb keeps only in-frame clones here, not all; method: immunoSEQ multiplex PCR. This table holds approximately 100,000 clones, about 90% found once. V lost 5 bases, J lost 5 bases, and 10 bases lay in between. The CDR3 loop spans 12 amino acids. Germline assignment: CDR1 SGHVS and CDR2 FQNEAQ. Donors were drawn from the approximately 110-subject validation cohort, separate from the approximately 700-subject first cohort. The sample consisted of PBMCs. This sequence originates from a man aged 18 to 29 in good health and CMV-seropositive. This chain joins TRBV7-8 and TRBJ2-7; D not certain. The CDR3 sequence is CASSPGEHEQYF. The CDR3, as DNA: TGTGCCAGCAGCCCCGGTGAGCACGAGCAGTACTTC.